A single sample is the source of the 20 T cell receptor beta chains below, sequenced in a study of blood T cell repertoires in COVID-19. Profiling relied on immunoSEQ multiplex PCR, and the TCRdb table lists in-frame clones only, not all of them. There are under 110,000 clones in the sample; about 89% occur only once, and roughly 17% lies in the top ten. Specimen: peripheral blood. The source of these receptors is a man aged 45 to 65 with acute or convalescent COVID-19.

The rearrangement links TRBV27 to TRBJ1-1, with D unresolved. Between the trimmed V and J ends, which lost 8 bases and 1 base, there was a span of 14 bases. The CDR3 loop spans 14 amino acids. CDR1 is MNHEY and CDR2 is SMNVEV in the germline V gene (reference sequence). In nucleotides, the CDR3 is TGTGCCAGCGTGGCTCGGGCGGGGAACACTGAAGCTTTCTTT. This encodes CASVARAGNTEAFF.

This rearrangement joins TRBV1 to TRBJ2-7; the table assigns TRBD2, which was not confirmed against the DNA. TRBV1 is a documented pseudogene. CDR3 length equals 13 residues. CDR3 in amino acids: CTSSPAGPYEQYF. CDR3 nucleotides: TGCACCAGCAGCCCGGCGGGGCCCTACGAGCAGTACTTC.

The chain recombines TRBV4-3 with TRBJ2-7, with 8 bases aligning to TRBD1. Germline V lookup: CDR1 LGHNA, CDR2 YSLEER. Trimming at V came to 3 bases and at J to 7 bases, leaving 11 bases not matched to a gene. The CDR3 consists of 15 residues. CDR3 sequence reads: CASSHGTGWGREQYF. For the CDR3, the DNA is TGCGCCAGCAGCCACGGGACAGGTTGGGGACGGGAGCAGTACTTC.

The chain uses TRBV9 and TRBJ1-2; 9 bases agree with TRBD1. Looked up from germline, CDR1 is SGDLS and CDR2 is YYNGEE. V was clipped by 4 bases and J by 4 bases; unmatched bases: 11. The CDR3 has 16 residues. This CDR3 reads CASSPIPGQGPYGYTF. The CDR3, as DNA: TGTGCCAGCAGCCCCATCCCGGGACAGGGACCCTATGGCTACACCTTC.

This clone was observed a single time. The chain uses TRBV6-5 and TRBJ2-1, with 8 bases aligning to TRBD1. Germline CDR1 is MNHEY and CDR2 is SVGAGI. CDR3 length equals 14 residues. Unmatched junction bases numbered 9, after V lost 8 bases and J lost 6 bases. CDR3 in amino acids: CASWQGAAGNEQFF. The CDR3 region has the DNA TGTGCCAGCTGGCAGGGGGCAGCGGGCAATGAGCAGTTCTTC.

The CDR3 DNA reads as TGTGCCAGCAGCTTAGACAGGAACACTGAAGCTTTCTTT. Its protein is CASSLDRNTEAFF. V gene TRBV7-2 combines with J gene TRBJ1-1; no clear D gene. The CDR3 spans 13 residues. Trimming removed 1 base at V and 1 base at J, with 4 bases between. Germline lookup yields CDR1 SGHTA and CDR2 FQGNSA.

This chain links TRBV7-6 with TRBJ2-5, with D possibly matching TRBD1 (6 bases). Trimming removed 5 bases at V and 5 bases at J, with 15 bases between. This CDR3 contains 14 residues. Germline assignment: CDR1 SGHVS and CDR2 FNYEAQ. In DNA form, the CDR3 reads TGTGCCAGCAGCCAGACAGGCTACGAGGAGACCCAGTACTTC. Its protein is CASSQTGYEETQYF.

The genes are TRBV7-8 and TRBJ1-4; weak D call: TRBD1 (6 bases). Trimming took 5 bases from V and 8 from J, leaving 15 bases between them. The CDR3 covers 14 residues. The germline V gene encodes CDR1 SGHVS and CDR2 FQNEAQ. This chain's CDR3 is CASSPDRISEKLFF. In DNA, the CDR3 is TGTGCCAGCAGCCCGGACAGAATCTCCGAAAAACTGTTTTTT.

The chain has TRBV4-1 and TRBJ1-2, with 7 bases fitting TRBD1. CDR1 is MGHRA, CDR2 YSYEKL, per germline. The length of the CDR3 is 15 residues. Trimming cost V 3 bases and J 4 bases; bases outside gene matches: 8. DNA of the CDR3: TGCGCCAGCAGCCAGGGACGGGACAGTGTCTATGGCTACACCTTC. Protein product: CASSQGRDSVYGYTF.

J is TRBJ1-1 and V is TRBV27; 7 nucleotides line up with TRBD1. The V gene end was trimmed by 7 bases and the J gene end by 1 base; junction bases not matched to a gene: 6. The CDR3 has 14 residues. In germline, CDR1 is MNHEY, CDR2 SMNVEV (reference sequence). The CDR3 nucleotides read TGTGCCAGCAAACCGGACAGGAGGAACACTGAAGCTTTCTTT. This sequence encodes CASKPDRRNTEAFF.

This chain uses TRBV19 with TRBJ2-5; 11 nucleotides line up with TRBD1. The CDR3 is 14 residues long. Germline CDR1 reads LNHDA; CDR2 reads SQIVND (reference sequence). J was trimmed by 4 bases and V by 7 bases; bases with no gene match: 5. CDR3: CASKEGQGVETQYF. The CDR3 nucleotides are TGTGCCAGTAAAGAGGGACAGGGGGTAGAGACCCAGTACTTC.

The chain recombines TRBV27 with TRBJ1-2, with unresolved D. V was clipped by 0 bases and J by 8 bases, with 10 bases between them. CDR1 is MNHEY and CDR2 is SMNVEV in the germline V gene (reference sequence). The CDR3 is 13 residues long. The CDR3: CASSLSTTGGYTF. The DNA of the CDR3 is TGTGCCAGCAGTTTATCGACGACGGGGGGCTACACCTTC.

The genes are TRBV3-1 (or the pseudogene TRBV3-2) and TRBJ1-2; D gene uncertain. This CDR3 spans 13 amino acids. CDR1 and CDR2 (germline): LGHDT, YNNKEL (reference sequence). V was clipped by 0 bases and J by 6 bases, with 8 bases between them. The chain's CDR3 is CASSQDLSDGYTF. The CDR3 nucleotides read TGTGCCAGCAGCCAAGATTTGAGCGATGGCTACACCTTC.

V usage is TRBV19 and J usage is TRBJ1-2, with TRBD1 matching 7 bases. This CDR3 has 15 residues. The V and J ends lost 2 bases and 6 bases, in that order; junction bases with no gene match: 9. CDR1 and CDR2 from the germline V gene are LNHDA and SQIVND (reference sequence). The CDR3 loop is CASSIRLRGQHGYTF. In nucleotides, the CDR3 is TGTGCCAGTAGTATAAGGTTGAGGGGGCAACATGGCTACACCTTC.

V usage is TRBV11-1 and J usage is TRBJ1-2, with 8 nucleotides matching TRBD1. This CDR3 contains 13 residues. With V trimmed by 4 bases and J by 8 bases, 6 bases remained unmatched. The germline V gene has CDR1 SGHAT and CDR2 FQDESV (reference sequence). CDR3 sequence reads: CASSSSTGGGYTF. CDR3 nucleotide sequence: TGTGCCAGCAGCTCATCTACAGGGGGGGGCTACACCTTC.

The V call is TRBV5-1, the J call TRBJ2-1, with a weak D call TRBD2 (5 bases). V gave up 8 bases and J gave up 6 bases, with 15 bases separating them. This CDR3 comprises 13 residues. Per the germline V gene, CDR1 is SGHRS and CDR2 is YFSETQ. CDR3 in amino acids: CASREARANEQFF. In DNA, the CDR3 is TGCGCCAGTAGGGAAGCGAGGGCCAATGAGCAGTTCTTC.

The chain is built from TRBV27 and TRBJ2-5, with 7 bases lining up with TRBD1. CDR3 length: 16 amino acids. CDR1 MNHEY and CDR2 SMNVEV come from the germline V gene (reference sequence). With 0 bases clipped from V and 5 bases from J, the junction kept 9 bases outside the gene matches. The CDR3 is CASSLSPGQVRETQYF. CDR3 nucleotide sequence: TGTGCCAGCAGTTTATCTCCAGGACAGGTCCGCGAGACCCAGTACTTC.

The chain is built from TRBV28 and TRBJ2-3, with D maybe TRBD1 (5 bases). The germline V and J ends were trimmed by 5 bases and 6 bases, with 9 bases remaining between them. CDR1 and CDR2 (germline): MDHEN, SYDVKM. The CDR3 contains 12 residues. As DNA, the CDR3 is TGTGCCAGCAGTCTACAGGCTGATACGCAGTATTTT. Its translation is CASSLQADTQYF.

The chain has TRBV18 and TRBJ2-7; 10 nucleotides match TRBD2. From germline, CDR1 is KGHSH and CDR2 LQKENI. CDR3 length: 17 residues. V trimming: 3 bases; J trimming: 2 bases; junction bases outside the gene matches: 10. The CDR3 DNA follows: TGTGCCAGCTCACCTTTAGCGGGGGGCCCTCAAACCTACGAGCAGTACTTC. Residues: CASSPLAGGPQTYEQYF.

The genes are TRBV2 and TRBJ2-5, with D unclear. The V end was cut by 6 bases, the J end by 3 bases, with 5 bases between. CDR1 is SNHLY, CDR2 FYNNEI, per germline. This CDR3 comprises 11 residues. The CDR3 spells CASRREETQYF. The CDR3, as DNA: TGTGCCAGCAGACGGGAAGAGACCCAGTACTTC.